The TCR beta chain under discussion was sequenced for a study of T cell repertoires in cytomegalovirus infection. About the study: Both CMV infection and a matching HLA type were indicated by public TCR beta signatures. Whole-study results and caveats: Cumulative public TCR beta family frequency identified carriers of CMV plus the relevant HLA. Clonotypes of TCR beta that were HLA-C-restricted and CMV-specific dominated the ex vivo response.

This clonotype was seen more than once but under ten times. Its antigen remains unidentified. TCRdb recomputed calls from the reads with MiXCR, one row per CDR3 protein. This sample has some 300,000 distinct CDR3 sequences, with roughly an eighth found just once. The germline gives CDR1 SGHNT, CDR2 YYREEE (reference sequence). Germline trimming cut 0 bases from V and 3 bases from J; bases unmatched to any gene: 10. CDR3 length: 17 amino acids. The sample comprised PBMCs. The source of this sequence is a human donor in good health (CMV status not recorded). Some clones in this sample may be carry-over from other donors' samples. The rearrangement uses TRBV5-4 and TRBJ2-7, with 9 bases identical to TRBD2. CDR3 loop: CASSLGAGSGRRYEQYF. The CDR3 coding sequence is TGTGCCAGCAGCTTGGGGGCGGGGAGCGGGAGGCGCTACGAGCAGTACTTC.